This record concerns one T cell receptor beta chain sequence. This sample is drawn from a study of blood T cell repertoires in COVID-19. Study at large: Both acute and convalescent COVID-19 samples were obtained from the United States, Italy and Spain. Sample material is recorded as cDNA or gDNA derived from T cells, B-cell-depleted T cells, or PBMCs.

After removal of 6 bases from V and 1 base from J, the junction contained 0 bases not matched to a gene. The CDR3 length is 14 residues. Looked up from germline, CDR1 is SNHLY and CDR2 is FYNNEI. In the original workflow: Amplification of reference gene primers was used by the study to estimate nucleated cell counts. The assay was immunoSEQ multiplex PCR, and TCRdb's table has in-frame clones only and misses some. V and J calls plus clone size are reproduced from that table; the DNA served to infer D and trimming. The repertoire holds approximately 250,000 clones, with 80% to 90% as singletons. This TCR came from a man in his forties with acute or convalescent COVID-19. V and J are TRBV2 and TRBJ1-3; TRBD1 agrees at 10 bases. Specimen: peripheral blood. The CDR3 here is CASRDRGSGNTIYF. CDR3 in DNA: TGTGCCAGCAGGGACAGGGGGTCTGGAAACACCATATATTTT.